The clone carrying this T cell receptor beta chain occurred a few times. This entry belongs to a study of blood T cell repertoires in COVID-19. Generated by immunoSEQ multiplex PCR, the TCRdb table keeps only in-frame clones and is missing some. In the table there are about 13,000 clones, 75% to 85% of which are singletons. Per germline, CDR1 LGHNA and CDR2 YNFKEQ. CDR3 length equals 19 residues. V was trimmed by 0 bases and J by 0 bases, leaving 18 bases between them. V usage is TRBV4-2 and J usage is TRBJ1-5; weak D call: TRBD1 (5 bases). This clonotype was obtained from a human donor in a cohort sampled during active COVID-19. Sequenced: peripheral blood. The CDR3, as DNA: TGTGCCAGCAGCCAAGATGGGGTAGACAGCCCTTATAGCAATCAGCCCCAGCATTTT. Translation gives CASSQDGVDSPYSNQPQHF.